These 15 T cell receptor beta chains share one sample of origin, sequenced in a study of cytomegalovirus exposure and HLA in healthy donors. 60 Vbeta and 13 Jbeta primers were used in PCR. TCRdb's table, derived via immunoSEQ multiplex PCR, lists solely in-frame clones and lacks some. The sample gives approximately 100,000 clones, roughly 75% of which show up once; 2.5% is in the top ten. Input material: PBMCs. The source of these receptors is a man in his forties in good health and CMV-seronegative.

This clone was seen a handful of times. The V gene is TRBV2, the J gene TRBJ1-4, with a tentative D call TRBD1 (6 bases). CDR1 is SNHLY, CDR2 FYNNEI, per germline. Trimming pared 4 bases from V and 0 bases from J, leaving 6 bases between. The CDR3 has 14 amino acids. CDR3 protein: CASSGQATNEKLFF. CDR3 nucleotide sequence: TGTGCCAGCAGTGGACAGGCAACTAATGAAAAACTGTTTTTT.

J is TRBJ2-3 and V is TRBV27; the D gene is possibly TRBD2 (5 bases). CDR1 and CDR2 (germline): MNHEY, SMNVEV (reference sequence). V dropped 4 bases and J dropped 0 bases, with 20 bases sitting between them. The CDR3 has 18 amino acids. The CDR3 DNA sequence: TGTGCCAGCAGTTCGGGAACAGAGGGCCGCTGGAGCACAGATACGCAGTATTTT. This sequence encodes CASSSGTEGRWSTDTQYF.

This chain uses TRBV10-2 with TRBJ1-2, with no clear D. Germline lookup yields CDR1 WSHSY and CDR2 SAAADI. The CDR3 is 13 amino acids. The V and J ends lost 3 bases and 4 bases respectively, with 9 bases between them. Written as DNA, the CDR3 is TGCGCCAGCAGTGACTCACTCCCCTATGGCTACACCTTC. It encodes CASSDSLPYGYTF.

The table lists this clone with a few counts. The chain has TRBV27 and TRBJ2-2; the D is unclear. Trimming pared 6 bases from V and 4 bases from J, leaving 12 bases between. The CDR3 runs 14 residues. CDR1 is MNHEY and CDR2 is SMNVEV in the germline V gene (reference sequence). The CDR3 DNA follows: TGTGCCAGCAGAAAAGACCGGGTCACCGGGGAGCTGTTTTTT. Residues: CASRKDRVTGELFF.

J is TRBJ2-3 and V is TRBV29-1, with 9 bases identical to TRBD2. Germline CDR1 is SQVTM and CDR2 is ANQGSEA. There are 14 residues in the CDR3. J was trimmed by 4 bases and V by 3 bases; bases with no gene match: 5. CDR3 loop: CSVDAGGPADTQYF. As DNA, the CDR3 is TGCAGCGTTGACGCGGGGGGGCCGGCAGATACGCAGTATTTT.

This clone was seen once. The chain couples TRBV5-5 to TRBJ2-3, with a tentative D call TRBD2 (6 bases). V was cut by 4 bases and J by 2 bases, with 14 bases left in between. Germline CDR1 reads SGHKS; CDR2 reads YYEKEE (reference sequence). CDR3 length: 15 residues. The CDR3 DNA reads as TGTGCCAGCAGCAGGGACTTTCTAAACACAGATACGCAGTATTTT. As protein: CASSRDFLNTDTQYF.

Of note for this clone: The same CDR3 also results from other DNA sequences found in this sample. CDR3 sequence (DNA): TGTGCCAGCAGCGCGGGAGGGGCGTACGGTCAGCCCCAGCATTTT. Protein: CASSAGGAYGQPQHF. The chain uses TRBV2 and TRBJ1-5; tentative D call: TRBD1 (5 bases). Germline V gene sequence: CDR1 SNHLY, CDR2 FYNNEI. V was shortened by 6 bases and J by 6 bases, with 18 bases between the two germline ends. This CDR3 comprises 15 residues.

CDR3 in DNA: TGTGCCAGCAGTTACAGGGGGCCCCACGAGCAGTACTTC. Translation gives CASSYRGPHEQYF. The rearrangement joins TRBV6-5 to TRBJ2-7, with 7 bases identical to TRBD1. Germline V CDR1 and CDR2: MNHEY, SVGAGI. The CDR3 sequence is 13 residues long. J gave up 5 bases and V 2 bases, and 3 bases lay outside the gene matches.

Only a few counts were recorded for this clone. The CDR3 reads CASSQRPGQSEAFF. As DNA, the CDR3 is TGTGCCAGCAGCCAACGTCCGGGACAGTCAGAAGCTTTCTTT. V usage is TRBV6-5 and J usage is TRBJ1-1, with 7 bases matching TRBD1. The germline V gene encodes CDR1 MNHEY and CDR2 SVGAGI. The CDR3 has 14 residues. The V gene end was trimmed by 6 bases and the J gene end by 8 bases; junction bases not matched to a gene: 12.

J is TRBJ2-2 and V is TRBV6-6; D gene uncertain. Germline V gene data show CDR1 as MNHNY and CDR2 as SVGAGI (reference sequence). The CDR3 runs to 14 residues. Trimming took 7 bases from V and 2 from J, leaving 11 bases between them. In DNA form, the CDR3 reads TGTGCCAGCACTCCCGACACCAACACCGGGGAGCTGTTTTTT. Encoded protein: CASTPDTNTGELFF.

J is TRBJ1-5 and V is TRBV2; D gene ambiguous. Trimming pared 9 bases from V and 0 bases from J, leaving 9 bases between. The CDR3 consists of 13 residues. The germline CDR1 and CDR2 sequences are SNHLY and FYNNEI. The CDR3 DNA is TGTGCCAGTACGGGTATTAGCAATCAGCCCCAGCATTTT. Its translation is CASTGISNQPQHF.

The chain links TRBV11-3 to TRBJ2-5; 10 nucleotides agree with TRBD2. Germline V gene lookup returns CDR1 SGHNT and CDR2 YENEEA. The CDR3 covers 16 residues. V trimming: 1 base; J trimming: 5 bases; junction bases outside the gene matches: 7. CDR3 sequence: CASSLGERGGRETQYF. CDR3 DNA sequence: TGTGCCAGCAGCTTAGGAGAGCGGGGGGGTCGGGAGACCCAGTACTTC.

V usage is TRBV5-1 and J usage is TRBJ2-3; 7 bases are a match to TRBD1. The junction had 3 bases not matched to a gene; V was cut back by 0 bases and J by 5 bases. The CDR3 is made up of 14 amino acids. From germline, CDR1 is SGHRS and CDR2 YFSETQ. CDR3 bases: TGCGCCAGCAGCTTGGACCCAGGGGGAGATACGCAGTATTTT. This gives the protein CASSLDPGGDTQYF.

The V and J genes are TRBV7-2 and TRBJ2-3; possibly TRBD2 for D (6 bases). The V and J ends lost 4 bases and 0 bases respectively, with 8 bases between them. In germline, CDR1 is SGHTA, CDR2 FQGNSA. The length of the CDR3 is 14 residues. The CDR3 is CASSSGTSTDTQYF. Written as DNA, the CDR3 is TGTGCCAGCAGCTCCGGGACTAGCACAGATACGCAGTATTTT.

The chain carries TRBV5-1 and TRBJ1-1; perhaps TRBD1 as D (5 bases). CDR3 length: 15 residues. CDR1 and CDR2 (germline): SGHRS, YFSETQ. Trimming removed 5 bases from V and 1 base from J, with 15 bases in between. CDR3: CASRQGAYENTEAFF. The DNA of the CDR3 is TGCGCCAGCAGACAAGGGGCCTATGAGAACACTGAAGCTTTCTTT.